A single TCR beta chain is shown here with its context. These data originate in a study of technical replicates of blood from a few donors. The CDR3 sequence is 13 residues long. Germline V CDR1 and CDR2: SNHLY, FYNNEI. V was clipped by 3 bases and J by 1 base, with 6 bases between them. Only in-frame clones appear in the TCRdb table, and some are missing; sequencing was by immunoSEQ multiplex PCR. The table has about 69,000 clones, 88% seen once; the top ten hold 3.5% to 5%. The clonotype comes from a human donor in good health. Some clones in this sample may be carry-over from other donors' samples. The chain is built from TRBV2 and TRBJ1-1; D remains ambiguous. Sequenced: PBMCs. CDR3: CASSDEENTEAFF. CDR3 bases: TGTGCCAGCAGTGATGAGGAGAACACTGAAGCTTTCTTT.